Listed below are T cell receptor beta chains from one sample, sequenced in a study of regulatory T cells in long-lasting Graves disease. MiXCR was run by TCRdb on the multiplex PCR reads, yielding one entry per CDR3 protein. The table records around 400,000 distinct CDR3 sequences, about a quarter of them present only once. The starting material was peripheral blood mononuclear cells (PBMCs), obtained when the disease was refractory, from a patient treated with antithyroid drugs. These receptors were obtained from a female donor with Graves disease. Both conserved end residues are trimmed from each CDR3.

v_gene: TRBV15
j_gene: TRBJ2-7
CDR3aa: ATSREQGAEYEQY

v_gene: TRBV27
j_gene: TRBJ2-7
CDR3aa: ASSFRAGGEQY

v_gene: TRBV28
j_gene: TRBJ2-1
CDR3aa: ASSSDYNEQF

v_gene: TRBV28
j_gene: TRBJ1-3
CDR3aa: ASSPLVDRGNTIY

v_gene: TRBV6-5
j_gene: TRBJ2-6
CDR3aa: AGSSRPHHSGANVLT

v_gene: TRBV6-1
j_gene: TRBJ2-1
CDR3aa: ASSGLAEGGEQF

v_gene: TRBV7-3
j_gene: TRBJ2-4
CDR3aa: ASSPDGQAKNIQY

v_gene: TRBV6-1
j_gene: TRBJ2-1
CDR3aa: ASRKGAKTVRTYNEQF

v_gene: TRBV6-1
j_gene: TRBJ2-6
CDR3aa: ASSQQGSSGANVLT

v_gene: TRBV28
j_gene: TRBJ1-1
CDR3aa: ASSPIRPKTEAF

v_gene: TRBV7-9
j_gene: TRBJ1-2
CDR3aa: ASSAGTGASGYT

v_gene: TRBV3-1
j_gene: TRBJ1-4
CDR3aa: ASSSRRTTNEKLF

v_gene: TRBV28
j_gene: TRBJ2-7
CDR3aa: ASSLPGGSYYEQY

v_gene: TRBV4-2
j_gene: TRBJ1-2
CDR3aa: ASSHNEDPYGYT

v_gene: TRBV15
j_gene: TRBJ1-5
CDR3aa: ATSRLQGNQPQH

v_gene: TRBV5-5
j_gene: TRBJ1-1
CDR3aa: ASSELDRDTEAF

v_gene: TRBV28
j_gene: TRBJ2-5
CDR3aa: ASRPGGQETQY

v_gene: TRBV2
j_gene: TRBJ1-1
CDR3aa: ASTDFITRRGLVF

v_gene: TRBV28
j_gene: TRBJ2-3
CDR3aa: ASSESFGDTDTQY

v_gene: TRBV12-3/TRBV12-4
j_gene: TRBJ1-4
CDR3aa: ASSRTDEKLF

v_gene: TRBV28
j_gene: TRBJ1-2
CDR3aa: ASSLLGSYGYT

v_gene: TRBV5-1
j_gene: TRBJ2-2
CDR3aa: ASSLAELPTSPGELF

v_gene: TRBV7-8
j_gene: TRBJ2-7
CDR3aa: ASSSAVGTGYEQY